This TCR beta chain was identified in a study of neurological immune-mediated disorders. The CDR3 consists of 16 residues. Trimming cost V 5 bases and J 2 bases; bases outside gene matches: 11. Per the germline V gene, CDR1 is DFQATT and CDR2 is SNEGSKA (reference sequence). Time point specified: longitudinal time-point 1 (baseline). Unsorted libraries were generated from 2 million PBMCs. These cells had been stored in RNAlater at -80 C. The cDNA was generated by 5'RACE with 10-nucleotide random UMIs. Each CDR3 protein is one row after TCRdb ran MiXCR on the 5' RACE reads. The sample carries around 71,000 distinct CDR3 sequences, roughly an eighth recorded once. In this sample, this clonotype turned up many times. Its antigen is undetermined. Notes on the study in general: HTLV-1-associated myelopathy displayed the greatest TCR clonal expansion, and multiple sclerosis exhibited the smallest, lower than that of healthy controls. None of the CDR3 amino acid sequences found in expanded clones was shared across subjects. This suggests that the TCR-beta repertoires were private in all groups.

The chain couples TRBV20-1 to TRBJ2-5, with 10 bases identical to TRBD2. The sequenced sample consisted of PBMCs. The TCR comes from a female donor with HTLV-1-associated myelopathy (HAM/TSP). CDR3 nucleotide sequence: TGCAGTGCTCCAGACTCTAGCGGGGGTCAACAAGAGACCCAGTACTTC. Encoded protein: CSAPDSSGGQQETQYF.